This TCR beta chain came from a study of CD8 T cells in Susac syndrome. Sequencing of TCR beta was performed on blood CD8+ and CD4+ T cells. The multiple sclerosis control group consisted of treatment-naive patients whose relapsing-remitting disease, which was either stable or active, fulfilled revised McDonald criteria. It was negative isolation that provided the CD8+ and CD4+ T cells, whereas TEMRA cells were enriched by FACS. A quantity of about 0.45 to 1 ug RNA underwent reverse transcription using random hexamers. Coverage of TCR beta CDR3 amplification by immunoSEQ multiplex PCR extended to 54 Vbeta and 13 Jbeta. TCRdb analysed the immunoSEQ multiplex PCR reads with MiXCR anew, one entry per CDR3 protein. The data show some 150,000 distinct CDR3 sequences, about 94% seen once. Trimming removed 3 bases from V and 4 bases from J, with 12 bases in between. Germline CDR1 reads KGHSH; CDR2 reads LQKENI. This CDR3 has 14 residues.

The sequenced sample consisted of CD8+ T cells from PBMCs. This TCR was recovered from a human donor with multiple sclerosis. The V and J genes are TRBV18 and TRBJ1-2; D gene uncertain. The CDR3 DNA reads as TGTGCCAGCTCACCGGGGAGCCGGGCCTATGGCTACACCTTC. Translated, it gives CASSPGSRAYGYTF. The full variable domain, with the rest looked up from reference TRBV18 and TRBJ1-2, is NAGVMQNPRHLVRRRGQEARLRCSPMKGHSHVYWYRQLPEEGLKFMVYLQKENIIDESGMPKERFSAEFPKEGPSILRIQQVVRGDSAAYFCASSPGSRAYGYTFGSGTRLTVV.